This note documents a single TCR beta chain sequence. Stable disease denoted Graves' hyperthyroidism without ophthalmopathy progression within 18 months. Newly diagnosed hyperthyroidism, duration under 2 months, in patients aged 18 to 65. For the diagnoses, clinical symptoms, serum thyroxine and TRAb, thyroid ultrasound and orbital computed tomography were used. The record originates from a study of T cells in Graves' hyperthyroidism and ophthalmopathy. For the study at large: Pretreatment peripheral blood was obtained at initial diagnosis.

The CDR3 spans 15 residues. The V segment lost 3 bases and the J segment 2 bases; nucleotides outside the gene matches: 3. CDR1 is LNHNV, CDR2 YYDKDF, per germline (reference sequence). RNA transcripts served as the template for amplifying TCR beta CDR3 regions. HTBI primers were used for first-round RT-PCR of the TCR CDR3. TCRdb reanalysed the multiplex PCR reads using MiXCR and keeps one entry per CDR3 protein. Here the sample spans hundreds of thousands of distinct CDR3 sequences, over 15% being singletons. The receptor's source is a woman in her late teens or twenties with Graves' hyperthyroidism. The chain uses TRBV15 and TRBJ2-3, with TRBD2 matching 9 bases. The sequenced sample was blood. CDR3 protein: CATSRGGRATDTQYF. The DNA for the CDR3 is TGTGCCACCAGCAGGGGCGGGAGGGCCACAGATACGCAGTATTTT.